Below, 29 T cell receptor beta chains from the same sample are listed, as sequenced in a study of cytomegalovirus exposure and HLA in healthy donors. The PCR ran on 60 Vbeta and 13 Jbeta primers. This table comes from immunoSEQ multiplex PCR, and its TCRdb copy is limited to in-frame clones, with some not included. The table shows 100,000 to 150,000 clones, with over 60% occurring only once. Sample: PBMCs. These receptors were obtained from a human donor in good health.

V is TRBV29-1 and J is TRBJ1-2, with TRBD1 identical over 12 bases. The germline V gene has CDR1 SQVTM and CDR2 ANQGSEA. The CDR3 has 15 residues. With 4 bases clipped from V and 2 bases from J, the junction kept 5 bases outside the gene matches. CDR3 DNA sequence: TGCAGCGTTGCCGGGACAGGGGGCATAAACTATGGCTACACCTTC. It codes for CSVAGTGGINYGYTF.

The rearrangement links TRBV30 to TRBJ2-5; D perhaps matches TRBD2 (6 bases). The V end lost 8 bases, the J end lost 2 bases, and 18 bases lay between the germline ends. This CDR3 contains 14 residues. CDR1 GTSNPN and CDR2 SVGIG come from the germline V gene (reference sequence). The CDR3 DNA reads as TGTGCCGCCGGGTGGTGGGGGGAACAAGAGACCCAGTACTTC. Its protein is CAAGWWGEQETQYF.

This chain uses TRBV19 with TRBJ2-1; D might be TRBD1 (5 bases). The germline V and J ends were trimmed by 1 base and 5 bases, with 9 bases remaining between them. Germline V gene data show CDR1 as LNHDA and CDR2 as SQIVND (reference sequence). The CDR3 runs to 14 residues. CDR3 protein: CASSIVGANNEQFF. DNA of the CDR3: TGTGCCAGTAGTATAGTTGGGGCTAACAATGAGCAGTTCTTC.

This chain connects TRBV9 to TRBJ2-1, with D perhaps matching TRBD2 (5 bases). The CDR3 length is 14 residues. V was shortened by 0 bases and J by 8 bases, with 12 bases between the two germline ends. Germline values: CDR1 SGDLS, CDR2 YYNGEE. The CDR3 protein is CASSVEPVGDEQFF. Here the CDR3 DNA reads TGTGCCAGCAGCGTAGAACCCGTCGGGGATGAGCAGTTCTTC.

For the CDR3, the DNA is TGCGCCAGCCAGGGGACAGGGGGCGCGTACGAGCAGTACTTC. Translating gives CASQGTGGAYEQYF. The V and J genes are TRBV5-1 and TRBJ2-7, with 12 bases matching TRBD1. The CDR3 contains 14 residues. Per the germline V gene, CDR1 is SGHRS and CDR2 is YFSETQ. With 7 bases clipped from V and 4 bases from J, the junction kept 6 bases outside the gene matches.

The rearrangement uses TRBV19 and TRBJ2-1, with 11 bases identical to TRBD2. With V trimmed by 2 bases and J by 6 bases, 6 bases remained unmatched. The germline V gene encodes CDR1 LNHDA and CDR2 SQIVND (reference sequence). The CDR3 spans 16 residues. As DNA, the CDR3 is TGTGCCAGTAGTATAAGTCTTCTAGCGGGAGGCAATGAGCAGTTCTTC. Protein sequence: CASSISLLAGGNEQFF.

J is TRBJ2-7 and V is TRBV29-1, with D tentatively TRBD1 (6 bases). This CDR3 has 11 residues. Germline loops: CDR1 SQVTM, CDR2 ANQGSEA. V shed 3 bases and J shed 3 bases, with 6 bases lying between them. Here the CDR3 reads CSVDRGYEQYF. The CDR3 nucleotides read TGCAGCGTTGACAGGGGCTACGAGCAGTACTTC.

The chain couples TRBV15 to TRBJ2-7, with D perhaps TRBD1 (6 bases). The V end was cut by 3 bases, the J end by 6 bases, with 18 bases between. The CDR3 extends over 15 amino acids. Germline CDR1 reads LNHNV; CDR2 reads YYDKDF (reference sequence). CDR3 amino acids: CATSRTTGSLSEQYF. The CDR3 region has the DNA TGTGCCACCAGCAGGACAACAGGGTCCCTCTCCGAGCAGTACTTC.

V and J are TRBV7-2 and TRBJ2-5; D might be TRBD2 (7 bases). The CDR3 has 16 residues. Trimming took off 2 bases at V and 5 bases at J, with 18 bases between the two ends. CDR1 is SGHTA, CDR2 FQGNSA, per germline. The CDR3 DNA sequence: TGTGCCAGCAGCTTATTCTCAGTGGGGGGGCGCGAGACCCAGTACTTC. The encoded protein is CASSLFSVGGRETQYF. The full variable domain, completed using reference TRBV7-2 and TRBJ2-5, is GAGVSQSPSNKVTEKGKDVELRCDPISGHTALYWYRQSLGQGLEFLIYFQGNSAPDKSGLPSDRFSAERTGGSVSTLTIQRTQQEDSAVYLCASSLFSVGGRETQYFGPGTRLLVL.

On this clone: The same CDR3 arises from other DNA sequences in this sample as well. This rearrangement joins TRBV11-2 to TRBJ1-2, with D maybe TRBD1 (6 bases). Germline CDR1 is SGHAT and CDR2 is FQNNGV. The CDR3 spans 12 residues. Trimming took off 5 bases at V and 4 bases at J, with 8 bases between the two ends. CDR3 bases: TGTGCCAGCAGCCTGGACAGCTATGGCTACACCTTC. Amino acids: CASSLDSYGYTF. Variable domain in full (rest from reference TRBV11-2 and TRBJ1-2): EAGVAQSPRYKIIEKRQSVAFWCNPISGHATLYWYQQILGQGPKLLIQFQNNGVVDDSQLPKDRFSAERLKGVDSTLKIQPAKLEDSAVYLCASSLDSYGYTFGSGTRLTVV.

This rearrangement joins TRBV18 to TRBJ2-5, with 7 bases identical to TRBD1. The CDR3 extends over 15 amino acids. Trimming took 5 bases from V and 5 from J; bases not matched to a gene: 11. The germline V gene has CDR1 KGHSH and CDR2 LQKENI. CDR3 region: CASSSPTGKGETQYF. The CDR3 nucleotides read TGTGCCAGCTCATCCCCGACAGGGAAGGGGGAGACCCAGTACTTC.

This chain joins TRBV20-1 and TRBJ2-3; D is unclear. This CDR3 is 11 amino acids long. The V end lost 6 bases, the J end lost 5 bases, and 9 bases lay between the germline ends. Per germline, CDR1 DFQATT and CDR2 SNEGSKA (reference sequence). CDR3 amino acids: CSASSKDTQYF. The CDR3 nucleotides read TGCAGTGCCTCTTCTAAAGATACGCAGTATTTT.

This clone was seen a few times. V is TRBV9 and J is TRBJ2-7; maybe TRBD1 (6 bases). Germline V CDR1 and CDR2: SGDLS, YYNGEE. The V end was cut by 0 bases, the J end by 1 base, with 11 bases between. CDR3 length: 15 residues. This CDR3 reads CASSVGGHSSYEQYF. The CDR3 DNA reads TGTGCCAGCAGCGTAGGGGGGCACTCTTCCTACGAGCAGTACTTC.

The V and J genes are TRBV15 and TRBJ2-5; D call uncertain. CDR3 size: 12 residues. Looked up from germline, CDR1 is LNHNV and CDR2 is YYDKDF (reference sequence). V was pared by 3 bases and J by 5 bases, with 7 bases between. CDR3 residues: CATSSSQETQYF. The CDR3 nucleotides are TGTGCCACCAGCAGTTCTCAGGAGACCCAGTACTTC. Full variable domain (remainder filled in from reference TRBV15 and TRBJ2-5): DAMVIQNPRYQVTQFGKPVTLSCSQTLNHNVMYWYQQKSSQAPKLLFHYYDKDFNNEADTPDNFQSRRPNTSFCFLDIRSPGLGDTAMYLCATSSSQETQYFGPGTRLLVL.

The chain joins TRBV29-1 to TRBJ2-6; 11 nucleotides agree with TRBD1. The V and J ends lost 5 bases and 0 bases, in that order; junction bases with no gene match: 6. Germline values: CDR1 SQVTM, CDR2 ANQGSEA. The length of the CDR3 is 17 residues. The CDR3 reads CSVSTGTGGSGANVLTF. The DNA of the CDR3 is TGCAGCGTTTCCACCGGGACAGGGGGCTCTGGGGCCAACGTCCTGACTTTC.

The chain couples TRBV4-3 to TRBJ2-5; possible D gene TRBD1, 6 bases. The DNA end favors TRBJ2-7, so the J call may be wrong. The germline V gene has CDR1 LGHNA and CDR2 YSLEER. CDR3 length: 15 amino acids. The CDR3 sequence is CASSQATEGAYEQYF. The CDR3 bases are TGCGCCAGCAGCCAAGCCACAGAGGGGGCCTACGAGCAGTACTTC.

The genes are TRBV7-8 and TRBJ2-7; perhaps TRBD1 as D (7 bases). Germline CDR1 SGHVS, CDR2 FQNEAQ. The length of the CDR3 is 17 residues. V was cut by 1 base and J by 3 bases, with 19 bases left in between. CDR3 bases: TGTGCCAGCAGCTTAGAGGGTTGGGGCCAGGGGGGCTACGAGCAGTACTTC. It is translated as CASSLEGWGQGGYEQYF.

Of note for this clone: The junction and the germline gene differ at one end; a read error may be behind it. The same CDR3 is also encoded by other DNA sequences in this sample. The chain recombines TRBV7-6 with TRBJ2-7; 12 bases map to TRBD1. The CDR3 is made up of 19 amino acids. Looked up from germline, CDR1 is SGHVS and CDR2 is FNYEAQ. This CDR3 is CASSLDPGTGGYRTYEQYF. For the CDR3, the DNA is TGCGCCAGCAGCTTAGACCCCGGGACAGGGGGCTATAGGACCTACGAGCAGTACTTC.

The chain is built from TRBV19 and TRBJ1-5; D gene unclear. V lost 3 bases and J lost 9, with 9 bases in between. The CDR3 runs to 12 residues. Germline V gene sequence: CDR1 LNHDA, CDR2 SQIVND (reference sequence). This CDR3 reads CASSMVDRPQHF. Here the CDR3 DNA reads TGTGCCAGTAGTATGGTCGATAGGCCCCAGCATTTT.

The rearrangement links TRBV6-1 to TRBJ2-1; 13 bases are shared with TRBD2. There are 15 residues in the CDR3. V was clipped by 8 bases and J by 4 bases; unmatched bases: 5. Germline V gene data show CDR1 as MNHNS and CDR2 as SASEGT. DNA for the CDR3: TGTGCCAGCTCTCCACTAGCGGGAGGGTACAATGAGCAGTTCTTC. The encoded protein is CASSPLAGGYNEQFF.

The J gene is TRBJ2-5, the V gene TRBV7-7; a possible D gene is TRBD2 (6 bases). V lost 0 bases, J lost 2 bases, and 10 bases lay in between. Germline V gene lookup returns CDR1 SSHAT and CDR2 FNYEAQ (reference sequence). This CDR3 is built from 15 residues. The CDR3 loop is CASSLAVAEQETQYF. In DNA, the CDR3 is TGTGCCAGCAGCTTAGCCGTAGCGGAGCAAGAGACCCAGTACTTC. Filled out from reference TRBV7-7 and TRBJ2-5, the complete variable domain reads GAGVSQSPRYKVTKRGQDVTLRCDPISSHATLYWYQQALGQGPEFLTYFNYEAQPDKSGLPSDRFSAERPEGSISTLTIQRTEQRDSAMYRCASSLAVAEQETQYFGPGTRLLVL.

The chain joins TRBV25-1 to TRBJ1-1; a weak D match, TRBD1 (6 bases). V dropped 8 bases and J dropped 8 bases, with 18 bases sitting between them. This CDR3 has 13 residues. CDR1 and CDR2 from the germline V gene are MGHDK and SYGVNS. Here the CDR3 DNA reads TGTGCCAGCCGAAACCTAGGACAGATAGAAGCTTTCTTT. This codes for CASRNLGQIEAFF.

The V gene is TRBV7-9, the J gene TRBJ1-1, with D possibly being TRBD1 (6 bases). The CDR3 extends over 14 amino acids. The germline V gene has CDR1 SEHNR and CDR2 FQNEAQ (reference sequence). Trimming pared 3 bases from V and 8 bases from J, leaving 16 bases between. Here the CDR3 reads CASSFGHDRIEAFF. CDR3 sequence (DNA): TGTGCCAGCAGCTTTGGCCACGACAGGATCGAAGCTTTCTTT. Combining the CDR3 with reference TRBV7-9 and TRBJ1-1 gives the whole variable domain DTGVSQNPRHKITKRGQNVTFRCDPISEHNRLYWYRQTLGQGPEFLTYFQNEAQLEKSRLLSDRFSAERPKGSFSTLEIQRTEQGDSAMYLCASSFGHDRIEAFFGQGTRLTVV.

CDR3 in amino acids: CASSLGTGRSNYGYTF. CDR3 sequence (DNA): TGTGCCAGCAGTCTCGGGACTGGACGGAGCAACTATGGCTACACCTTC. This sequence joins TRBV28 and TRBJ1-2; a possible D gene is TRBD1 (5 bases). The V end was cut by 5 bases, the J end by 2 bases, with 18 bases between. Germline values: CDR1 MDHEN, CDR2 SYDVKM. CDR3 length: 16 residues.

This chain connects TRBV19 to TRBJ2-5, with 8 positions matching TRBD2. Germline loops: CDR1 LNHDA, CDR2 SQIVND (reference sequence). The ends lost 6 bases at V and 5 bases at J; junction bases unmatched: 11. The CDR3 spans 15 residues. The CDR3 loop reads CASSTSGGYGETQYF. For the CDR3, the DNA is TGTGCCAGTAGCACCTCGGGAGGGTATGGGGAGACCCAGTACTTC.

Written as DNA, the CDR3 is TGTGCCAGCAGTTCCGAGGCGGGGACTGAAGCTTTCTTT. Its protein product is CASSSEAGTEAFF. This rearrangement joins TRBV28 to TRBJ1-1; D remains unclear. The CDR3 consists of 13 residues. Germline assignment: CDR1 MDHEN and CDR2 SYDVKM. Trimming removed 4 bases from V and 5 bases from J, with 11 bases in between.

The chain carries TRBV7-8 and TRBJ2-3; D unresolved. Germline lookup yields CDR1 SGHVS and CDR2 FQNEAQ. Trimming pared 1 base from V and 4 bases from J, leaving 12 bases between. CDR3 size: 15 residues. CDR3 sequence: CASSLGATKSDTQYF. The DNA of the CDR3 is TGTGCCAGCAGCTTAGGGGCAACGAAGTCAGATACGCAGTATTTT.

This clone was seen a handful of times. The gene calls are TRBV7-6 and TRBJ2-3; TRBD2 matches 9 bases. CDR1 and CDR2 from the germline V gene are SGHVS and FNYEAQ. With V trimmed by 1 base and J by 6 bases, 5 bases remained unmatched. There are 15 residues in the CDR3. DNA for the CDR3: TGTGCCAGCAGCTTAGTTGCTGGACTAGCGGATACGCAGTATTTT. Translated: CASSLVAGLADTQYF.

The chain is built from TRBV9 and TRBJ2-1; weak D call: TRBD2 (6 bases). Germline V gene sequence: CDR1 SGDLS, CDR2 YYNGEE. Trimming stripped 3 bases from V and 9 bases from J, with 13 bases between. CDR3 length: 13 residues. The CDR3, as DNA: TGTGCCAGCAGCGAGACTAGTTTGGTTGAGCAGTTCTTC. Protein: CASSETSLVEQFF.